Listed here are 4 T cell receptor beta chains from one sample, sequenced in a study of response to subunit inactivated influenza vaccine. TCRdb analysed the RT-PCR reads with MiXCR anew, one entry per CDR3 protein. The sample carries roughly 760,000 distinct CDR3 sequences, around 21% recorded once. This specimen was PBMCs from blood, taken roughly 5 days after vaccination. These receptors originate from a man aged 50 to 60 who received an inactivated influenza vaccine.

This chain connects TRBV18 to TRBJ2-1; TRBD1 might be the D (6 bases). V was cut by 3 bases and J by 10 bases, with 16 bases left in between. Germline CDR1 reads KGHSH; CDR2 reads LQKENI. The CDR3 spans 14 residues. CDR3 nucleotides: TGTGCCAGCTCACCCCAGGGACAACCACGGGAGCAGTTCTTC. Protein sequence: CASSPQGQPREQFF.

This clonotype was seen a handful of times. The genes are TRBV5-1 and TRBJ2-3, with D perhaps TRBD1 (6 bases). The CDR3 has 13 residues. Germline V CDR1 and CDR2: SGHRS, YFSETQ. V lost 7 bases and J 5 bases, leaving 14 bases between the germline ends. CDR3 sequence (DNA): TGCGCCAGCCAGACAGGAGCCGGAGATACGCAGTATTTT. Translated: CASQTGAGDTQYF. The variable domain in full, completed from reference TRBV5-1 and TRBJ2-3, reads KAGVTQTPRYLIKTRGQQVTLSCSPISGHRSVSWYQQTPGQGLQFLFEYFSETQRNKGNFPGRFSGRQFSNSRSEMNVSTLELGDSALYLCASQTGAGDTQYFGPGTRLTVL.

This clonotype was picked up many times. The DNA for the CDR3 is TGTGCCAGCAGCCTGGGGGGGGCACTCTACGAGCAGTACTTC. Translated: CASSLGGALYEQYF. The chain employs TRBV7-2 and TRBJ2-7, with a possible D match to TRBD2 (7 bases). This CDR3 spans 14 amino acids. Trimming stripped 5 bases from V and 3 bases from J, with 14 bases between. Germline CDR1 reads SGHTA; CDR2 reads FQGNSA.

This clonotype was picked up a small number of times. The rearrangement joins TRBV5-5 to TRBJ2-1, with unresolved D. Per germline, CDR1 SGHKS and CDR2 YYEKEE (reference sequence). The CDR3 runs to 13 residues. Trimming left V 4 bases short and J 3 bases short, with 8 bases between. CDR3 DNA: TGTGCCAGCAGCCCCATCAGCTACAATGAGCAGTTCTTC. Translating gives CASSPISYNEQFF.